This T cell receptor (beta chain) was captured by sequencing in a study of cytomegalovirus exposure and HLA in healthy donors. Trimming stripped 2 bases from V and 2 bases from J, with 10 bases between. CDR1 and CDR2 (germline): SGHRS, YFSETQ. CDR3 length: 14 amino acids. PCR used 60 Vbeta primers and 13 Jbeta primers. Assay: immunoSEQ multiplex PCR; the TCRdb copy retains only in-frame clones and omits some. The profile shows about 130,000 clones, approximately 82% of them singletons. This clone has only one observation. Its matching antigen is unknown. Notes on the study in general: Earlier findings revealed that most TCR beta V segments proved productive either about 87% or about 30% of the time.

What was sequenced was PBMCs. This rearrangement joins TRBV5-1 to TRBJ1-2; the D gene is possibly TRBD1 (5 bases). The receptor's source is a young woman in good health and CMV-seropositive. The CDR3 DNA is TGCGCCAGCAGCTTAGGAGGGGAGAACTATGGCTACACCTTC. Translated: CASSLGGENYGYTF.